This T cell receptor (beta chain) was identified during a study of Tregs in tolerant kidney transplant recipients. A note on this clone: What it binds is unknown.

Unstimulated Tregs (CD4+CD25+CD127-) and CD4+CD25- non-Tregs were sorted from PBMCs. Before regulatory T cell sorting, thawed PBMCs rested overnight at 37°C in roughly 190 IU/ml IL-2. Study findings and constraints: Tregs expanded with activated donor B cells seemed most donor-specific. No direct test of biological reproducibility was done here.

Sequenced by immunoSEQ multiplex PCR; TCRdb stores in-frame clones only, minus some. Here the sample spans tens of thousands of clones, around 90% being singletons. CDR1 is SEHNR and CDR2 is FQNEAQ in the germline V gene (reference sequence). The V and J ends lost 1 base and 6 bases respectively, with 16 bases between them. This CDR3 has 15 amino acids. The sequencing sample was made of Tregs from blood. This TCR was sampled from a human donor in good health. V usage is TRBV7-9 and J usage is TRBJ2-7, with D tentatively TRBD2 (6 bases). The CDR3 spells CASSLEFGRMGEQYF. CDR3 coding DNA: TGTGCCAGCAGCTTAGAGTTCGGGAGAATGGGCGAGCAGTACTTC. Supplemented by reference TRBV7-9 and TRBJ2-7, the full variable domain reads DTGVSQNPRHKITKRGQNVTFRCDPISEHNRLYWYRQTLGQGPEFLTYFQNEAQLEKSRLLSDRFSAERPKGSFSTLEIQRTEQGDSAMYLCASSLEFGRMGEQYFGPGTRLTVT.